Detailed here is one T cell receptor beta chain. The antigen remains unidentified. These data originate in a study of T cell responses to AZD1222 COVID-19 vaccine. Study results and caveats: Spike-wide vaccine-associated CD4 TCRs dominated at 160-218 and 743-854. Baseline antibody screening turned up just six seropositive AZD1222 recipients. Two AZD1222 administrations were followed by greater Spike-specific TCR breadth and depth.

Trimming removed 3 bases from V and 5 bases from J; junction bases left unmatched: 8. The CDR3 consists of 15 residues. CDR1 KGHSH and CDR2 LQKENI come from the germline V gene. Generated by immunoSEQ multiplex PCR, the TCRdb table keeps only in-frame clones and is missing some. The sample comprises about 110,000 clones, around 81% of which are singletons, and 4.6% rests with the top ten. Specimen: peripheral blood, collected on day 0 of AZD1222 vaccination. This receptor was identified in an adult in good health. The chain combines TRBV18 with TRBJ2-5; 8 bases fit TRBD1. The CDR3 here is CASSPLDRGRETQYF. DNA of the CDR3: TGTGCCAGCTCACCTCTTGACAGGGGACGGGAGACCCAGTACTTC. The whole variable domain, filled in from reference TRBV18 and TRBJ2-5, reads NAGVMQNPRHLVRRRGQEARLRCSPMKGHSHVYWYRQLPEEGLKFMVYLQKENIIDESGMPKERFSAEFPKEGPSILRIQQVVRGDSAAYFCASSPLDRGRETQYFGPGTRLLVL.